The source of this T cell receptor (beta chain) is a study of CD8 T cells in Susac syndrome. Germline V gives CDR1 SGHRS, CDR2 YFSETQ. The CDR3 extends over 12 amino acids. Between the trimmed V and J ends, which lost 3 bases and 1 base, there was a span of 4 bases. General observations from the study: The study conceded that its TCR sequencing and HLA analysis involved relatively few individuals.

As to this clonotype: Its antigen is currently unknown.

Peripheral blood CD8+ and CD4+ T cells were profiled by TCR beta sequencing. RNA totalling roughly 0.5 to 1 ug underwent reverse transcription with random hexamers. Across 54 Vbeta and 13 Jbeta, TCR beta CDR3 was amplified with immunoSEQ multiplex PCR. TCRdb recomputed calls from the immunoSEQ multiplex PCR reads with MiXCR, one row per CDR3 protein. The data show 150,000 to 200,000 distinct CDR3 sequences, over 85% seen once. The sequence derives from a human donor with multiple sclerosis. Sequencing was performed on CD4+ T cells from PBMCs. This rearrangement joins TRBV5-1 to TRBJ2-5; D is uncertain. The CDR3 here is CASSWTQETQYF. The CDR3 DNA sequence: TGCGCCAGCAGCTGGACCCAAGAGACCCAGTACTTC.